The 2 T cell receptor beta chains below come from one sample, sequenced in a study of human T cells and chemical hapten exposure. Indicated time point: pre-sensitization, week 0. Treatment meaning: therapeutic diphenylcyclopropenone sensitization with weekly scalp DPC. TCRdb re-called the RACE reads through MiXCR, storing one row per CDR3 protein. The sample holds fewer than 200,000 distinct CDR3 sequences, roughly 30% seen once. Sample: whole blood, taken in connection with sensitization to the hapten diphenylcyclopropenone (DPC). These receptors originate from a woman aged 30 to 39 with alopecia areata. Some clones in this sample may be carry-over from other donors' samples.

This chain uses TRBV28 with TRBJ2-3, with D perhaps TRBD1 (6 bases). Gene TRBJ1-5 matches the end of the DNA better, so the J call may be wrong. The CDR3 covers 14 residues. Germline CDR1 reads MDHEN; CDR2 reads SYDVKM. The DNA of the CDR3 is TGTGCCAGCAGTCCCCGACAGGAACGAGATACGCAGCATTTT. Amino acid sequence: CASSPRQERDTQHF.

This clonotype was counted a few times. The CDR3 nucleotides are TGCAGCGTTGCAGGGGCGGGAGAGACCCAGTACTTC. Residues: CSVAGAGETQYF. V and J are TRBV29-1 and TRBJ2-5; D perhaps matches TRBD1 (6 bases). This CDR3 comprises 12 residues. From germline, CDR1 is SQVTM and CDR2 ANQGSEA. Trimming left V 4 bases short and J 4 bases short, with 10 bases between.